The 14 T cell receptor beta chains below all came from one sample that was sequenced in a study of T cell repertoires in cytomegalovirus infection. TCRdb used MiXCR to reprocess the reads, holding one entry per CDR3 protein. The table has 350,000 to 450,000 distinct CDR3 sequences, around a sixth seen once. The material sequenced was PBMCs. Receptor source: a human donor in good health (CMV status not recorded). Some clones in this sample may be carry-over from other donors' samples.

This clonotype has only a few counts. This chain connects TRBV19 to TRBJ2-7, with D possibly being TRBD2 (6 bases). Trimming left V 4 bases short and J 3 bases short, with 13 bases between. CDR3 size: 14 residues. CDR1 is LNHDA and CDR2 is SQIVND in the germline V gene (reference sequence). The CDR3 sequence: CASSRGDAFYEQYF. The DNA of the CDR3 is TGTGCCAGTAGTAGGGGGGATGCGTTCTACGAGCAGTACTTC.

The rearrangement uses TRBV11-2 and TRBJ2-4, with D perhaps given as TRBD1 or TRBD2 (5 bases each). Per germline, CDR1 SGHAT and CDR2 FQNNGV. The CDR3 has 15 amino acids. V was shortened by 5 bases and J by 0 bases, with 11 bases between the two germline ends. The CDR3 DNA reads TGTGCCAGCAGCCCCGGGGCACTAGCCAAAAACATTCAGTACTTC. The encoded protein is CASSPGALAKNIQYF. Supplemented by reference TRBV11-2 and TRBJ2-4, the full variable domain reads EAGVAQSPRYKIIEKRQSVAFWCNPISGHATLYWYQQILGQGPKLLIQFQNNGVVDDSQLPKDRFSAERLKGVDSTLKIQPAKLEDSAVYLCASSPGALAKNIQYFGAGTRLSVL.

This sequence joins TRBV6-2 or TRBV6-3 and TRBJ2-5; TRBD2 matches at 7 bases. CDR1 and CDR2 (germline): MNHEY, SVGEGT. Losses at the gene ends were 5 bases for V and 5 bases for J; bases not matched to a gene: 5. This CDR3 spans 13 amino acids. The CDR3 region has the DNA TGTGCCAGCAGTGCGACTAGCCGGGAGACCCAGTACTTC. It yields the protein CASSATSRETQYF.

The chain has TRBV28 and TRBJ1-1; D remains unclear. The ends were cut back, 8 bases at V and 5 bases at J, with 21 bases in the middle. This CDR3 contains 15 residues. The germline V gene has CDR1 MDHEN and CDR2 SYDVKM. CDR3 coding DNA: TGTGCCAGCCAGCCGTTGGAGGCGGACTTGACTGAAGCTTTCTTT. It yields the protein CASQPLEADLTEAFF. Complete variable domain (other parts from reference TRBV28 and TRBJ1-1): DVKVTQSSRYLVKRTGEKVFLECVQDMDHENMFWYRQDPGLGLRLIYFSYDVKMKEKGDIPEGYSVSREKKERFSLILESASTNQTSMYLCASQPLEADLTEAFFGQGTRLTVV.

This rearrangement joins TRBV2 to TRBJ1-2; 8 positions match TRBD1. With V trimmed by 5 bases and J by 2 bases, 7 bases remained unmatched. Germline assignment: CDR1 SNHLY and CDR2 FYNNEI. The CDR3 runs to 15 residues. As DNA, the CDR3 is TGTGCCAGCAGTTTAACGGGACAGGTGAACTATGGCTACACCTTC. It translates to CASSLTGQVNYGYTF.

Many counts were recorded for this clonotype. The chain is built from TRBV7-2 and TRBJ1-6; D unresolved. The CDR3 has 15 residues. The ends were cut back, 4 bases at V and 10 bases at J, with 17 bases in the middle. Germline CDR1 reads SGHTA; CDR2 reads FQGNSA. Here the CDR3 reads CASSSLWEGYSPLHF. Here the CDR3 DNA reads TGTGCCAGCAGCTCCCTCTGGGAGGGCTACTCACCCCTCCACTTT.

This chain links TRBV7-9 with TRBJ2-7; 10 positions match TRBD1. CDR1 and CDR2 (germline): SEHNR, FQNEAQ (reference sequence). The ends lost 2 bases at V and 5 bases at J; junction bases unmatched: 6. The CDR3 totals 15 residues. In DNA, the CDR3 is TGTGCCAGCAGCTTAAATTCCGGGACAGGGGACGAGCAGTACTTC. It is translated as CASSLNSGTGDEQYF.

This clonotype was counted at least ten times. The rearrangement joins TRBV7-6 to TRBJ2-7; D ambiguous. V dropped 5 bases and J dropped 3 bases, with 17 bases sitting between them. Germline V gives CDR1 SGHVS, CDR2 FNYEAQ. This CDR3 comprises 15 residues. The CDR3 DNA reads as TGTGCCAGCAGCGCAGGACCGTTGAGAGTCTACGAGCAGTACTTC. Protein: CASSAGPLRVYEQYF.

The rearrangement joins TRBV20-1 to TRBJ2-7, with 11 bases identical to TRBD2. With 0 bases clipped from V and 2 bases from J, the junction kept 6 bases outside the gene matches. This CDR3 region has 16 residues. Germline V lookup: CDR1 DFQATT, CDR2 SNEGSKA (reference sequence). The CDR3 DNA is TGCAGTGCTAGAGATTCCGGGACTAGCGGACCCTACGAGCAGTACTTC. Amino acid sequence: CSARDSGTSGPYEQYF.

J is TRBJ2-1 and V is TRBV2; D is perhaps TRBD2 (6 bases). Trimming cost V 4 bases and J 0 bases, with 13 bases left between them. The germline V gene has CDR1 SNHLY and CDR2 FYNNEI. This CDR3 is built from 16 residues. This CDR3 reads CASSVAPGLSYNEQFF. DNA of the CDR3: TGTGCCAGCAGTGTGGCTCCGGGACTCTCCTACAATGAGCAGTTCTTC.

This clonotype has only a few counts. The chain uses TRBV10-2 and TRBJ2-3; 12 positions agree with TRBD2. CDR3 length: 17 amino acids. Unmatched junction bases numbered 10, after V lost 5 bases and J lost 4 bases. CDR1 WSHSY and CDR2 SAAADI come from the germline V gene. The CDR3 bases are TGCGCCAGCAGTCCCCGGACTAGCGGGGCCGGGGCAGATACGCAGTATTTT. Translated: CASSPRTSGAGADTQYF.

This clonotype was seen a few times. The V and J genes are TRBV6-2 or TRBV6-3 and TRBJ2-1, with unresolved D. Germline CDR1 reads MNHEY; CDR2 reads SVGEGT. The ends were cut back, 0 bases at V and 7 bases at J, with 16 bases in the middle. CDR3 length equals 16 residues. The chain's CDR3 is CASSYSEGMGINEQFF. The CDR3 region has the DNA TGTGCCAGCAGTTACTCCGAAGGAATGGGGATAAATGAGCAGTTCTTC.

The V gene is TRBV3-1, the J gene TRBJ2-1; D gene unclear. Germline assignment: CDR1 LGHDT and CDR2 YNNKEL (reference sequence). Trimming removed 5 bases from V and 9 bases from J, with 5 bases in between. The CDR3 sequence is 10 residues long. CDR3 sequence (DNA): TGTGCCAGCAGCAACGGTGAGCAGTTCTTC. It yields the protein CASSNGEQFF.

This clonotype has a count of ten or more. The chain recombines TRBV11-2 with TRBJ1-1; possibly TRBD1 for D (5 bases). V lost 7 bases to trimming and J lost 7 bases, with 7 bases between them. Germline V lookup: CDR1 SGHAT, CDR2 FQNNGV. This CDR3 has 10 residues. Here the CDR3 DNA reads TGTGCCAGCATGGGGGGTGAAGCTTTCTTT. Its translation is CASMGGEAFF.